This T cell receptor beta chain was sequenced in a study of blood T cell repertoires in COVID-19. Across the study: In each case, the material was cDNA or gDNA derived from T cells, B-cell-depleted T cells, or PBMCs.

Per the original methods: Amplifying reference gene primers gave estimates of nucleated cell counts. TCRdb's copy holds only in-frame clones and misses some; the assay was immunoSEQ multiplex PCR. V and J calls plus clone size are reproduced from that table; the DNA served to infer D and trimming. The sample has about 76,000 clones; 90% to 95% are singletons. Sequencing input: peripheral blood. The sequence came from a human donor in a cohort sampled during active COVID-19.

The CDR3 nucleotides read TGTGCCAGCCGAGGGACAGGACTCATGAACACTGAAGCTTTCTTT. Its translation is CASRGTGLMNTEAFF. The rearrangement links TRBV6-5 to TRBJ1-1; TRBD1 matches at 8 bases. Germline-derived CDR1 and CDR2 are MNHEY and SVGAGI. This CDR3 is 15 amino acids long. The ends lost 8 bases at V and 0 bases at J; junction bases unmatched: 8.